One and the same sample provided the 2 T cell receptor beta chains below, sequenced in a study of shared clonotypes between healthy human individuals. Some clones are missing from TCRdb's copy, which holds only in-frame ones; the method was immunoSEQ multiplex PCR. Of roughly 640,000 clones listed, 97% are singletons. The specimen sequenced was naive CD4+ T cells sorted from blood. Stated subset: CD45RA+ positively selected. These receptors were taken from a woman between 25 and 40 years old in good health.

This clone appeared a single time. The chain is built from TRBV6-6 and TRBJ2-7, with TRBD1 identical over 8 bases. This CDR3 is 13 amino acids long. Per germline, CDR1 MNHNY and CDR2 SVGAGI (reference sequence). The ends lost 6 bases at V and 1 base at J; junction bases unmatched: 2. The CDR3 DNA sequence: TGTGCCAGCAGGGGGACAGGATCCTACGAGCAGTACTTC. This sequence encodes CASRGTGSYEQYF.

For this clone: The sample contains more than one DNA sequence encoding this CDR3. The J gene is TRBJ2-5, the V gene TRBV11-2; unclear D gene. Trimming removed 2 bases at V and 5 bases at J, with 3 bases between. This CDR3 is built from 11 residues. Germline values: CDR1 SGHAT, CDR2 FQNNGV. CDR3 bases: TGTGCCAGCAGCTTAAGGGAGACCCAGTACTTC. This translates into CASSLRETQYF.